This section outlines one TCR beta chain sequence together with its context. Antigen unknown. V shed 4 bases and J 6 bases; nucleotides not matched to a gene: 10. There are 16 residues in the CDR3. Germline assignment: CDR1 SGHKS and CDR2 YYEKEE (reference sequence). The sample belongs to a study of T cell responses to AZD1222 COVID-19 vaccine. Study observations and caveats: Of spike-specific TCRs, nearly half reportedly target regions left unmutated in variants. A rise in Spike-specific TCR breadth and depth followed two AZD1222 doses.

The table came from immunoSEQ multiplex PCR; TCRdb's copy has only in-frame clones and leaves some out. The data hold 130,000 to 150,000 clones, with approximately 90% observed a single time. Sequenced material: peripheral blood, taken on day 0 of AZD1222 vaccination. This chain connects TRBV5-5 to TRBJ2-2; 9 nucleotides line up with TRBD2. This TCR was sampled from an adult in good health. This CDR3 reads CASSPAPRGGPGELFF. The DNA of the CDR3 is TGTGCCAGCAGCCCGGCCCCGCGGGGGGGCCCCGGGGAGCTGTTTTTT. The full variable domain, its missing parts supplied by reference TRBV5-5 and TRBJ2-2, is DAGVTQSPTHLIKTRGQQVTLRCSPISGHKSVSWYQQVLGQGPQFIFQYYEKEERGRGNFPDRFSARQFPNYSSELNVNALLLGDSALYLCASSPAPRGGPGELFFGEGSRLTVL.